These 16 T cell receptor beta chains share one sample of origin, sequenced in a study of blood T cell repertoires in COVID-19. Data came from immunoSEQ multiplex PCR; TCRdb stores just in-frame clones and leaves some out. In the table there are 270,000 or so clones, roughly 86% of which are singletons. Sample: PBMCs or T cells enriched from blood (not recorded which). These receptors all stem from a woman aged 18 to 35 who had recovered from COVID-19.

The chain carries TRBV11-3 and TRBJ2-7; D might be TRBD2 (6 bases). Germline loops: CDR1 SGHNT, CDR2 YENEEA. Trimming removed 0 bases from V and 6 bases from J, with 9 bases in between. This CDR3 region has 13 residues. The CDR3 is CASSLDRTTEQYF. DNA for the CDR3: TGTGCCAGCAGCTTAGATAGGACTACCGAGCAGTACTTC.

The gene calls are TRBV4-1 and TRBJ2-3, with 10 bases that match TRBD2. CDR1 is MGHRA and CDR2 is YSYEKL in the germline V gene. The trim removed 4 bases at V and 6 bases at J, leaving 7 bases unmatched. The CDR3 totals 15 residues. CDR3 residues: CASSPQSGRGDTQYF. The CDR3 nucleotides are TGCGCCAGCAGCCCACAGAGCGGGAGGGGGGATACGCAGTATTTT.

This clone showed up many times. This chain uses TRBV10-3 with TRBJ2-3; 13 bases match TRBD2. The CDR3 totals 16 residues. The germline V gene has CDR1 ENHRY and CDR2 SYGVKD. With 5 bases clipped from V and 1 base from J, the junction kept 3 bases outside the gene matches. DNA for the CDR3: TGTGCCATCAGTATCGGGACTAGCGGGGGCACAGATACGCAGTATTTT. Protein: CAISIGTSGGTDTQYF.

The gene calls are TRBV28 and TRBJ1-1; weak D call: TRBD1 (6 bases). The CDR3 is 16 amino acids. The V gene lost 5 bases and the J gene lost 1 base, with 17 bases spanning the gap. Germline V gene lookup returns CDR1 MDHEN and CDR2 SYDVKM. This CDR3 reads CASSNLRTGWNTEAFF. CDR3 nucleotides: TGTGCCAGCAGTAACCTCCGTACAGGGTGGAACACTGAAGCTTTCTTT.

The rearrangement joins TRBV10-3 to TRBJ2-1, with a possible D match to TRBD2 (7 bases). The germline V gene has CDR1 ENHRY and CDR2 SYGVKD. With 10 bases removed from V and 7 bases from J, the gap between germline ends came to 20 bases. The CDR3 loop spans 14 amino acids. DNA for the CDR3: TGTGCCAGCCAGAGCGGGGACAAGTTGAATGAGCAGTTCTTC. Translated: CASQSGDKLNEQFF.

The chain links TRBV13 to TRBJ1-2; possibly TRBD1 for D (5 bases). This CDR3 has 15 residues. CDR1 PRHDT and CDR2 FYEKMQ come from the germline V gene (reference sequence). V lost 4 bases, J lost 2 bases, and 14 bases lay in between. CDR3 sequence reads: CASSSSYGGNYGYTF. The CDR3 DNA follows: TGTGCCAGCAGCTCGTCATATGGGGGGAACTATGGCTACACCTTC.

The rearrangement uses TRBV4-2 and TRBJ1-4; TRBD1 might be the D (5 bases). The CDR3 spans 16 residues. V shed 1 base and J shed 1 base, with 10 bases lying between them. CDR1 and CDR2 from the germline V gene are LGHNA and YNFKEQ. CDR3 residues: CASSQGPQGTNEKLFF. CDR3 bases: TGTGCCAGCAGCCAAGGCCCCCAGGGAACTAATGAAAAACTGTTTTTT.

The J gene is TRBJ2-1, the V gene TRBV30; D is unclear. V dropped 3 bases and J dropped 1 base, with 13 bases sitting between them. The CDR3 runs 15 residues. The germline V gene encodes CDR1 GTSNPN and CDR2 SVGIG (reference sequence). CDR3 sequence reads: CAWSYDSYSYNEQFF. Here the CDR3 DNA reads TGTGCCTGGAGCTATGACTCCTATTCCTACAATGAGCAGTTCTTC.

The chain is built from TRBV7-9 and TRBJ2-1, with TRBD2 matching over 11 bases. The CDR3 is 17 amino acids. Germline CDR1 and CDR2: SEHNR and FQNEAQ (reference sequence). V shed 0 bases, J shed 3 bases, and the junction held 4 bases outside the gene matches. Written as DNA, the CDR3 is TGTGCCAGCAGCTTAGCTCCTAGCGGGGGGATCTACAATGAGCAGTTCTTC. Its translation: CASSLAPSGGIYNEQFF.

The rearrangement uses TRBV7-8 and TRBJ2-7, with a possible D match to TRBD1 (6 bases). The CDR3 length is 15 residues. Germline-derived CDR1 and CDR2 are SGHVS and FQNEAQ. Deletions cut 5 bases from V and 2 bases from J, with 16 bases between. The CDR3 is CASSRARGTAYEQYF. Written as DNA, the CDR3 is TGTGCCAGCAGCCGAGCGAGGGGGACGGCCTACGAGCAGTACTTC.

CDR3 region: CASSSRGPTGNEQYF. Here the CDR3 DNA reads TGTGCCAGCAGTTCCCGGGGGCCGACAGGGAACGAGCAGTACTTC. V usage is TRBV6-6 and J usage is TRBJ2-7; perhaps TRBD1 as D (7 bases). Germline-derived CDR1 and CDR2 are MNHNY and SVGAGI (reference sequence). The CDR3 is 15 residues long. Deletions cut 4 bases from V and 5 bases from J, with 18 bases between.

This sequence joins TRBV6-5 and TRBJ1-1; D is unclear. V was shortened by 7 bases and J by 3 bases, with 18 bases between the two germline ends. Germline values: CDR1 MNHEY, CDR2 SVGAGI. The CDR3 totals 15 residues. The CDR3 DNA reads TGTGCCAGCAATGGGCGTTGGGGAGGAGACACTGAAGCTTTCTTT. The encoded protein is CASNGRWGGDTEAFF.

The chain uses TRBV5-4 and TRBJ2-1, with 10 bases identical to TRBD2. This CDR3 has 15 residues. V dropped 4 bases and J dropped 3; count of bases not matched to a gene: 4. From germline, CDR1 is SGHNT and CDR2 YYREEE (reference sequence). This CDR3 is CASSKTSGHYNEQFF. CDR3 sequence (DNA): TGTGCCAGCAGCAAGACTAGCGGGCACTACAATGAGCAGTTCTTC.

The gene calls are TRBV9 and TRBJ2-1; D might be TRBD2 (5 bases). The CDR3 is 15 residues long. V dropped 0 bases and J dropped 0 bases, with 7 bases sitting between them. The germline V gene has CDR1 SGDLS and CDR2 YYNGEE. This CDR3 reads CASSVDGVSYNEQFF. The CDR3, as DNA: TGTGCCAGCAGCGTAGACGGGGTCTCCTACAATGAGCAGTTCTTC.

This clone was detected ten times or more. The CDR3 sequence: CASSPRDRGYRRNQPQHF. DNA of the CDR3: TGTGCCAGCAGCCCGCGGGACAGGGGATACCGCCGCAATCAGCCCCAGCATTTT. This chain uses TRBV21-1 with TRBJ1-5; TRBD1, the table's D call, lacks a check against the DNA. TRBV21-1 is listed as a pseudogene. The CDR3 runs to 18 residues.

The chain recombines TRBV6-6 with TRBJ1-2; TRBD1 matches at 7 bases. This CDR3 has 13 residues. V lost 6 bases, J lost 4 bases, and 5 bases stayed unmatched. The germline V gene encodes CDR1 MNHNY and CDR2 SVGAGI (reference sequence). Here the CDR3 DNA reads TGTGCCAGCAGATTGGGACAGTCCTATGGCTACACCTTC. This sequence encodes CASRLGQSYGYTF.